This T cell receptor beta chain was found in a study of PD-1 blockade in classical Hodgkin lymphoma (dated by TCRdb to between 2020 and 2021). The study in broad terms: Nivolumab dosing was 3 mg/kg intravenously every 2 weeks, continuing until either disease progression or unacceptable toxicity. The study used CyTOF and TCR beta sequencing to define a peripheral blood immune signature of response to PD-1 blockade in classical Hodgkin lymphoma.

The Qiagen DNeasy kit was used to extract genomic DNA from unsorted PBMCs and from the negatively selected CD4+ and CD8+ fractions. TCR beta CDR3 regions were amplified by immunoSEQ multiplex PCR using primers annealing to V and J segments. Amplification bias was minimized using a synthetic immune receptor repertoire, and residual bias was removed computationally after sequencing. As for how the authors treated the data: Custom Python scripts were used to quantify repertoire diversity as the Shannon entropy index. The unsorted, CD4+ and CD8+ repertoires were each analyzed separately, with the exception of combined analyses, where CD4+ and CD8+ sequences were merged in silico. Clonal expansion was defined as a frequency increase of at least 2-fold after treatment compared with C1D1, and clones undetected at baseline were assigned a pseudocount of 0.5. Singleton clones were defined as clones with 0 or 1 copy at C1D1, and non-singleton clones were defined as clones with 2 or more copies. Clones expanded in unsorted samples were labelled as CD4+, CD8+ or unknown by matching protein sequences in sorted samples from the same patient. Wilcoxon tests on paired samples were used to test diversity changes from C1D1 to C4D1. TCRdb provides this immuneACCESS table in a form limited to in-frame rearrangements. Some clones are lacking; in checked studies, under half of them reflect an unresolved V gene, and why the rest are absent is not known. V and J calls and clone size are those listed in that table; D and trimming were worked out from the DNA. The sample profile shows 20,000 to 25,000 clones; about 80% of them were found once. Jointly, the top ten make up approximately 37% of the sample.

Remarks on this clone: What this receptor recognizes is not known. No base quality information exists; no much larger clone differs at one position.

Explained via the paper, the time point label denotes: cycle 2 day 1 (C2D1) of nivolumab. All trial patients had relapsed after autologous stem cell transplantation, with cohorts A, B and C differing in prior brentuximab vedotin exposure. The trial cohort included 50 or so patients with relapsed/refractory classical Hodgkin lymphoma, and each patient had a best overall response of complete response, partial response or progressive disease. Single-agent nivolumab was administered to trial patients in the multi-cohort phase II CheckMate 205 trial. Best overall response was determined by an independent review committee according to the 2007 International Working Group response criteria. Trial PBMCs were collected immediately before nivolumab initiation (C1D1) and during therapy at cycle 2 day 1 and cycle 4 day 1. Peripheral blood was collected in 8 mL Vacutainer Cell Preparation Tubes, from which PBMCs were isolated by centrifugation and then cryopreserved.

Study-wide findings and limitations: Baseline TCR diversity was reported as lower in newly diagnosed patients than in healthy donors, and lower still in relapsed/refractory patients. CD4+ but not CD8+ TCR diversity rose significantly by C4D1 (p=0.0027 vs p=0.16), most apparent in complete responders (p=0.02). Lower diversity was observed in patients in whom nivolumab was started less than 1 year after ASCT, and these patients were excluded from later analyses so that confounding by immune reconstitution would be avoided. The study was limited to a single clinical trial cohort, and causes of repertoire differences, possibly disease activity or prior therapy, remained undefined. Trial patients with a complete response had baseline diversity similar to that of newly diagnosed patients, while partial responders and progressors had significantly lower diversity.

The CDR3, from cysteine to phenylalanine, totals 14 residues. This entry keeps only the CDR3 DNA: 42 bases, framed from base 1. V is trimmed back by 2 bases and J by 1 base, and the junction contains 0 bases that no gene match accounts for. Reading the germline V gene gives CDR1 SGHDT and CDR2 YYEEEE. This specimen consisted of peripheral blood mononuclear cells (PBMCs), obtained before the second cycle of nivolumab. The sequence derives from a human donor with classical Hodgkin lymphoma. The sequence links TRBV5-6 to TRBJ1-5; the junction holds 7 bases that match TRBD1. The DNA sequence reads TGTGCCAGCAGCTTCAGGGGGAGCAATCAGCCCCAGCATTTT. It codes for CASSFRGSNQPQHF.